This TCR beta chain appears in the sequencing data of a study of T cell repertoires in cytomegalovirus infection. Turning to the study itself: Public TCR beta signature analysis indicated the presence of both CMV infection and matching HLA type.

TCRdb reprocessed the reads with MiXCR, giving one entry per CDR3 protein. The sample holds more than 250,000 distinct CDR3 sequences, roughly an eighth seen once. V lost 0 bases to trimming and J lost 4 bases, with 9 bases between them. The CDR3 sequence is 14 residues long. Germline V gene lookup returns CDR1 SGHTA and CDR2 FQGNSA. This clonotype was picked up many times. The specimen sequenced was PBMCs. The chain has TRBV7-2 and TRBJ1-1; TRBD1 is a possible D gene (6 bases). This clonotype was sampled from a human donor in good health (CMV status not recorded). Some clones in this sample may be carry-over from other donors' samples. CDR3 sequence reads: CASSLASGVTEAFF. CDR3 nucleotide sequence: TGTGCCAGCAGCTTAGCGTCAGGGGTCACTGAAGCTTTCTTT.